What follows are 19 T cell receptor beta chains derived from one specimen sequenced in a study of T cells in Graves' hyperthyroidism and ophthalmopathy. The TCR beta CDR3 regions underwent amplification using RNA transcripts as the source. Primed by the HTBI set, a first-round RT-PCR was run on the TCR CDR3. TCRdb re-derived calls from the multiplex PCR reads in MiXCR, one entry per CDR3 protein. The sample has roughly 380,000 distinct CDR3 sequences; about a fifth are singletons. The specimen sequenced was blood. These receptors all come from a woman aged 18-30 years with Graves' hyperthyroidism.

The sample holds many counts of this clonotype. This chain joins TRBV20-1 and TRBJ1-5, with 8 bases fitting TRBD1. Germline CDR1 is DFQATT and CDR2 is SNEGSKA (reference sequence). This CDR3 is 15 amino acids long. J lost 3 bases, V lost 0 bases, and 4 bases had no gene match. The CDR3 DNA reads as TGCAGTGCTAGAGATCCAGGGGGCCTCAATCAGCCCCAGCATTTT. It specifies CSARDPGGLNQPQHF.

This clonotype was recorded many times. The rearrangement uses TRBV24-1 and TRBJ1-2; D is unresolved. The germline V and J ends were trimmed by 4 bases and 5 bases, with 10 bases remaining between them. The germline V gene encodes CDR1 KGHDR and CDR2 SFDVKD. This CDR3 region has 13 residues. CDR3 amino acids: CATSDSHSYGYTF. CDR3 coding DNA: TGTGCCACCAGTGACTCCCACTCTTATGGCTACACCTTC.

Ten or more counts support this clonotype. The CDR3 DNA sequence: TGTGCCAGCAGTGAAGTAATTACCGCAAACATTCAGTACTTC. Encoded protein: CASSEVITANIQYF. This chain connects TRBV6-1 to TRBJ2-4; D uncertain. The CDR3 sequence is 14 residues long. Trimming pared 1 base from V and 6 bases from J, leaving 10 bases between. Germline CDR1 is MNHNS and CDR2 is SASEGT.

This clonotype was seen many times. The chain couples TRBV27 to TRBJ1-1; D is uncertain. Looked up from germline, CDR1 is MNHEY and CDR2 is SMNVEV (reference sequence). The CDR3 runs to 12 residues. V was cut by 6 bases and J by 1 base, with 6 bases left in between. The CDR3 region has the DNA TGTGCCAGCAGAGAGGGGAACACTGAAGCTTTCTTT. This codes for CASREGNTEAFF.

The V call is TRBV11-2, the J call TRBJ2-7; D might be TRBD1 (6 bases). V was trimmed by 3 bases and J by 4 bases, leaving 13 bases between them. CDR1 SGHAT and CDR2 FQNNGV come from the germline V gene. The CDR3 loop spans 14 amino acids. DNA of the CDR3: TGTGCCAGCAGCTTCGACGGACAGATTTACGAGCAGTACTTC. Its protein is CASSFDGQIYEQYF.

This clonotype was recorded a few times. The chain links TRBV28 to TRBJ2-2; D is possibly TRBD1 or TRBD2 (6 bases each). V lost 6 bases and J 4 bases, leaving 18 bases between the germline ends. CDR1 and CDR2 from the germline V gene are MDHEN and SYDVKM. This CDR3 is built from 16 residues. CDR3 DNA: TGTGCCAGCAGCTCCCAAGGGGGGTATGGCACCGGGGAGCTGTTTTTT. Its protein is CASSSQGGYGTGELFF. Variable domain in full (rest from reference TRBV28 and TRBJ2-2): DVKVTQSSRYLVKRTGEKVFLECVQDMDHENMFWYRQDPGLGLRLIYFSYDVKMKEKGDIPEGYSVSREKKERFSLILESASTNQTSMYLCASSSQGGYGTGELFFGEGSRLTVL.

There are many counts of this clonotype. This chain uses TRBV5-1 with TRBJ1-3, with unresolved D. Germline V gene sequence: CDR1 SGHRS, CDR2 YFSETQ. V was clipped by 1 base and J by 0 bases, with 5 bases between them. The CDR3 length is 14 residues. CDR3 amino acids: CASSLQSSGNTIYF. In DNA form, the CDR3 reads TGCGCCAGCAGCTTGCAAAGCTCTGGAAACACCATATATTTT.

This clonotype occurred many times. The gene calls are TRBV27 and TRBJ2-5; D might be TRBD2 (7 bases). The CDR3 sequence is 15 residues long. The germline gives CDR1 MNHEY, CDR2 SMNVEV (reference sequence). V was cut by 7 bases and J by 5 bases, with 20 bases left in between. The CDR3 reads CASTMEGGARETQYF. CDR3 coding DNA: TGTGCCAGCACGATGGAGGGGGGGGCTCGGGAGACCCAGTACTTC.

Ten or more counts support this clonotype. This rearrangement joins TRBV29-1 to TRBJ2-2; the D is unclear. CDR3 length equals 13 residues. Germline V lookup: CDR1 SQVTM, CDR2 ANQGSEA. V lost 0 bases, J lost 2 bases, and 4 bases lay in between. The CDR3 reads CSVEEGNTGELFF. CDR3 coding DNA: TGCAGCGTTGAAGAGGGAAACACCGGGGAGCTGTTTTTT.

This clonotype was observed a handful of times. This rearrangement joins TRBV20-1 to TRBJ1-1; TRBD1 might be the D (5 bases). V was pared by 6 bases and J by 3 bases, with 14 bases between. Germline V CDR1 and CDR2: DFQATT, SNEGSKA (reference sequence). There are 13 residues in the CDR3. For the CDR3, the DNA is TGCAGTGCCCGGCGGGGGAGGGACACTGAAGCTTTCTTT. Its translation is CSARRGRDTEAFF.

This clonotype was detected many times. V usage is TRBV28 and J usage is TRBJ1-1; D possibly corresponds to TRBD1 (6 bases). The CDR3 runs 15 residues. Trimming stripped 7 bases from V and 0 bases from J, with 15 bases between. Germline-derived CDR1 and CDR2 are MDHEN and SYDVKM. The CDR3 reads CASISGARMNTEAFF. For the CDR3, the DNA is TGTGCCAGCATCTCGGGGGCCCGCATGAACACTGAAGCTTTCTTT.

This clonotype has ten or more counts. The gene calls are TRBV5-6 and TRBJ1-1; D not resolved. Deletions cut 1 base from V and 1 base from J, with 11 bases between. The germline V gene encodes CDR1 SGHDT and CDR2 YYEEEE. The CDR3 totals 15 residues. The CDR3 DNA reads as TGTGCCAGCAGCTTGATGGCGAGTCGGAACACTGAAGCTTTCTTT. Translating gives CASSLMASRNTEAFF.

This clonotype was detected many times. The chain has TRBV30 and TRBJ2-4, with D maybe TRBD1 (6 bases). The CDR3 contains 14 residues. The V gene's germline CDR1 is GTSNPN and CDR2 SVGIG (reference sequence). Trimming left V 1 base short and J 7 bases short, with 14 bases between. The CDR3 DNA follows: TGTGCCTGGAGTGGCAGTGGGACAAATAACATTCAGTACTTC. Encoded protein: CAWSGSGTNNIQYF.

There are a few counts of this clonotype. The rearrangement uses TRBV6-1 and TRBJ2-2, with TRBD1 matching over 8 bases. CDR1 is MNHNS, CDR2 SASEGT, per germline. The CDR3 extends over 15 amino acids. Unmatched junction bases numbered 8, after V lost 6 bases and J lost 5 bases. The CDR3 nucleotides read TGTGCCAGCAGACCCGCACAGGGGGATACCGGGGAGCTGTTTTTT. Protein product: CASRPAQGDTGELFF.

This clonotype was detected ten times or more. The chain carries TRBV28 and TRBJ1-2, with D possibly TRBD1 on 5 matching bases. The CDR3 spans 13 residues. The germline V gene has CDR1 MDHEN and CDR2 SYDVKM. V lost 5 bases, J lost 4 bases, and 11 bases lay in between. The CDR3 protein is CASSAQGTYGYTF. CDR3 nucleotides: TGTGCCAGCAGTGCGCAGGGAACCTATGGCTACACCTTC.

The chain joins TRBV19 to TRBJ1-2; D might be TRBD1 (5 bases). Germline CDR1 and CDR2: LNHDA and SQIVND (reference sequence). With 0 bases removed from V and 4 bases from J, the gap between germline ends came to 9 bases. The CDR3 has 14 amino acids. DNA for the CDR3: TGTGCCAGTAGTATAGACCAAGGGACCTATGGCTACACCTTC. Its translation: CASSIDQGTYGYTF.

The rearrangement joins TRBV11-3 to TRBJ1-4; D not certain. Germline CDR1 and CDR2: SGHNT and YENEEA. The length of the CDR3 is 18 residues. Trimming removed 5 bases from V and 6 bases from J, with 25 bases in between. CDR3: CASSVLRQRLQRDEKLFF. CDR3 bases: TGTGCCAGCAGCGTGCTGAGACAACGGTTGCAACGGGATGAAAAACTGTTTTTT.

This clonotype was seen a single time. The chain has TRBV6-2 or TRBV6-3 and TRBJ1-2; 7 nucleotides agree with TRBD1. The CDR3 contains 15 residues. Germline V gene data show CDR1 as MNHEY and CDR2 as SVGEGT. The J segment lost 4 bases and the V segment lost 4 bases, leaving 9 bases of the junction unmatched. CDR3 in amino acids: CASSSRPDRRYGYTF. The CDR3 region has the DNA TGTGCCAGCAGTTCCCGCCCGGACAGGCGCTATGGCTACACCTTC.

The chain carries TRBV6-2 or TRBV6-3 and TRBJ2-7; 8 positions match TRBD2. CDR3 length: 14 amino acids. V was clipped by 0 bases and J by 2 bases; unmatched bases: 0. CDR1 and CDR2 from the germline V gene are MNHEY and SVGEGT. Here the CDR3 reads CASSYSTSAYEQYF. The CDR3 DNA sequence: TGTGCCAGCAGTTACTCGACTAGCGCCTACGAGCAGTACTTC.